A selection of T cell receptor beta chains follows, all from one sample in a study of blood T cell repertoires in COVID-19. Assay: immunoSEQ multiplex PCR; the TCRdb copy retains only in-frame clones and omits some. This table holds roughly 29,000 clones, 84% found once. The sequencing input was peripheral blood. The receptors shown here come from a man at least 80 years old with active COVID-19. CDR3s include the opening cysteine and the closing phenylalanine or tryptophan. The D gene is left open where the match is weak. Clone size is shown for a subset of rows, as once, few, many or a class of expanded clone.

TRBV7-9	TRBJ1-2	once	NA	CASSSTGTGYTF	TGTGCCAGCAGCTCCACAGGGACCGGCTACACCTTC
TRBV29-1	TRBJ2-3	NA	TRBD1	CSVRGWDRRTDTQYF	TGCAGCGTCAGAGGGTGGGACAGGCGAACAGATACGCAGTATTTT
TRBV4-1	TRBJ2-1	NA	TRBD2	CASRPLAGGHNEQFF	TGCGCCAGCAGGCCTCTAGCGGGGGGGCACAATGAGCAGTTCTTC
TRBV7-9	TRBJ1-2	NA	NA	CASSRWVSPGGNYGYTF	TGTGCCAGCTCACGATGGGTCTCCCCCGGAGGTAACTATGGCTACACCTTC
TRBV12-5	TRBJ1-5	NA	TRBD1	CASGEDRGNQPQHF	TGTGCTAGTGGGGAAGACAGGGGCAATCAGCCCCAGCATTTT
TRBV12-3/TRBV12-4	TRBJ1-1	NA	NA	CASSFKGDGGAFF	TGTGCCAGCAGTTTTAAGGGGGACGGCGGAGCTTTCTTT
TRBV27	TRBJ1-1	NA	TRBD1	CASRRDSTEAFF	TGTGCCAGCAGGCGGGACAGTACTGAAGCTTTCTTT
TRBV5-1	TRBJ2-5	NA	TRBD2	CASSLGLAETQETQYF	TGCGCCAGCAGCTTGGGACTAGCGGAAACTCAAGAGACCCAGTACTTC
TRBV10-3	TRBJ2-1	NA	TRBD2	CAIRGGGAQSSYNEQFF	TGTGCCATCAGGGGCGGGGGGGCCCAGAGCTCCTACAATGAGCAGTTCTTC
TRBV19	TRBJ2-3	NA	NA	CASSIGGQFFDTQYF	TGTGCCAGTAGTATCGGCGGACAGTTTTTTGATACGCAGTATTTT
TRBV5-1	TRBJ1-3	NA	NA	CASSLGASSSGNTIYF	TGCGCCAGCAGCTTGGGCGCCTCTTCCTCTGGAAACACCATATATTTT
TRBV6-5	TRBJ2-5	NA	TRBD1	CASSYLKGARETQYF	TGTGCCAGCAGTTACCTCAAGGGGGCAAGAGAGACCCAGTACTTC
TRBV11-2	TRBJ2-7	NA	TRBD1	CASSSRQGSNYEQYF	TGTGCCAGCAGCTCCCGACAGGGGTCTAACTACGAGCAGTACTTC
TRBV6-5	TRBJ2-7	NA	NA	CASGAPASYEQYF	TGTGCCAGCGGGGCCCCGGCCTCCTACGAGCAGTACTTC
TRBV28	TRBJ1-2	NA	NA	CASTTPGIGGYTF	TGTGCCAGCACTACTCCGGGGATAGGGGGCTACACCTTC
TRBV29-1	TRBJ2-3	NA	NA	CSVEGLLAATDTQYF	TGCAGCGTTGAAGGCCTTTTGGCCGCCACAGATACGCAGTATTTT
TRBV2	TRBJ2-7	NA	TRBD1	CASSDRGYEQYF	TGTGCCAGCAGTGACAGGGGGTACGAGCAGTACTTC
TRBV25-1	TRBJ1-1	NA	TRBD1	CASSAGTGRFRAFF	TGTGCCAGCAGTGCCGGGACAGGGAGGTTCCGAGCTTTCTTT
TRBV11-2	TRBJ2-3	once	TRBD2	CASREPGLATDTQYF	TGTGCCAGCAGGGAACCGGGACTAGCCACAGATACGCAGTATTTT
TRBV3-1/TRBV3-2	TRBJ2-4	NA	TRBD2	CASSQVSGGTLAKNIQYF	TGTGCCAGCAGCCAAGTTAGCGGGGGGACCTTAGCCAAAAACATTCAGTACTTC
TRBV6-1	TRBJ2-5	NA	NA	CASSEGRSGTQYF	TGTGCCAGCAGTGAAGGCCGATCCGGGACCCAGTACTTC
TRBV7-2	TRBJ2-3	NA	NA	CASSLGYARGDTQYF	TGTGCCAGCAGCTTAGGATATGCGAGGGGGGATACGCAGTATTTT
TRBV11-2	TRBJ1-2	NA	TRBD1	CASSLGSPDRGYGYTF	TGTGCCAGCAGCTTAGGCTCTCCCGACAGGGGATATGGCTACACCTTC
TRBV20-1	TRBJ2-1	NA	TRBD2	CSVERGNEQFF	TGCAGTGTTGAGCGGGGCAATGAGCAGTTCTTC
TRBV19	TRBJ2-1	once	TRBD2	CASAGLAGGYNEQFF	TGTGCCAGTGCCGGACTAGCGGGGGGGTACAATGAGCAGTTCTTC
TRBV15	TRBJ2-5	few	NA	CATSSSSRPFQETQYF	TGTGCCACCAGCAGCAGTAGCCGCCCGTTCCAAGAGACCCAGTACTTC
TRBV5-1	TRBJ2-2	NA	TRBD2	CASTLLAGGPSGTGELFF	TGCGCCAGCACCTTACTCGCGGGGGGGCCTAGTGGAACCGGGGAGCTGTTTTTT
TRBV4-1	TRBJ2-1	NA	TRBD2	CASRQIGRSENEQFF	TGCGCCAGCAGACAGATCGGGAGGTCGGAAAATGAGCAGTTCTTC
TRBV7-9	TRBJ1-4	NA	NA	CASSRGTDRNEKLFF	TGTGCCAGCAGCCGCGGGACGGATCGAAATGAAAAACTGTTTTTT
TRBV14	TRBJ1-1	once	TRBD1	CANYFRDRGTEAFF	TGTGCCAATTACTTCCGGGACAGGGGCACTGAAGCTTTCTTT
TRBV6-5	TRBJ1-2	NA	NA	CASSPDSFYGYTF	TGTGCCAGCAGCCCCGACAGTTTCTATGGCTACACCTTC
TRBV11-3	TRBJ2-7	NA	NA	CASSFSNLAEQYF	TGTGCCAGCAGCTTCAGTAATCTGGCAGAGCAGTACTTC
TRBV29-1	TRBJ1-5	few	NA	CSVVWGLNQPQHF	TGCAGCGTTGTTTGGGGCTTAAATCAGCCCCAGCATTTT
TRBV6-5	TRBJ1-2	NA	TRBD1	CASSFGQGAGGYTF	TGTGCCAGCAGTTTCGGACAGGGGGCGGGTGGCTACACCTTC
TRBV18	TRBJ1-5	once	TRBD1	CASSPQDRGLRQPQHF	TGTGCCAGCTCACCCCAGGACAGGGGGTTGAGGCAGCCCCAGCATTTT
TRBV21-1	TRBJ2-1	NA	NA	CASSNGLDEQFF	TGTGCCAGCAGCAACGGTCTCGATGAGCAGTTCTTC
TRBV5-1	TRBJ1-2	NA	TRBD1	CASSLGGRGSGYGYTF	TGCGCCAGCAGCTTGGGAGGCAGGGGGTCGGGCTATGGCTACACCTTC
TRBV7-2	TRBJ2-6	NA	TRBD1	CASAGQGDYSGANVLTF	TGTGCCAGCGCCGGACAGGGGGACTACTCTGGGGCCAACGTCCTGACTTTC
TRBV9	TRBJ2-1	NA	NA	CASSPSLGVEQFF	TGTGCCAGCAGCCCCTCCTTGGGCGTTGAGCAGTTCTTC
TRBV11-2	TRBJ2-5	NA	NA	CASSPRETQYF	TGTGCCAGCAGCCCTAGGGAGACCCAGTACTTC
TRBV10-1	TRBJ1-1	NA	NA	CASSGGSANTEAFF	TGCGCCAGCAGTGGAGGATCGGCGAACACTGAAGCTTTCTTT
TRBV11-2	TRBJ2-1	NA	TRBD2	CASSTGLPNEQFF	TGTGCCAGCAGCACGGGACTACCCAATGAGCAGTTCTTC